What follows are 15 T cell receptor beta chains derived from one specimen sequenced in a study of patients and donors after allogeneic stem cell transplantation. Each CDR3 protein gets one entry after TCRdb re-called the RT-PCR reads with MiXCR. Of 400,000 to 500,000 distinct CDR3 sequences in the sample, around 15% were seen once. Sequencing input: blood, either unsorted or a sorted T cell fraction (not recorded which). These receptors were taken from a human donor who was either an allogeneic HSCT recipient or a stem cell or donor lymphocyte infusion donor (not recorded which). It is not recorded whose cells these are; they may come from a transplant donor.

This rearrangement joins TRBV5-5 to TRBJ2-3; D assignment may be TRBD1 or TRBD2 (7 bases each). Looked up from germline, CDR1 is SGHKS and CDR2 is YYEKEE (reference sequence). Trimming left V 4 bases short and J 6 bases short, with 21 bases between. This CDR3 is built from 16 residues. CDR3 nucleotide sequence: TGTGCCAGCAGCCGACTAGCAGGGGGGAGAATGGATACGCAGTATTTT. Amino acid sequence: CASSRLAGGRMDTQYF.

In this sample, this clonotype turned up a few times. The chain carries TRBV9 and TRBJ2-2; D gene unclear. CDR1 is SGDLS and CDR2 is YYNGEE in the germline V gene. The CDR3 sequence is 15 residues long. Trimming shortened V by 0 bases and J by 0 bases, and 6 bases separated the two germline ends. As DNA, the CDR3 is TGTGCCAGCAGCGTAGGGGGTACGAACACCGGGGAGCTGTTTTTT. This encodes CASSVGGTNTGELFF.

Ten or more counts support this clonotype. V usage is TRBV5-1 and J usage is TRBJ2-1; 7 bases are shared with TRBD2. V lost 0 bases to trimming and J lost 2 bases; unmatched junction nucleotides: 2. The CDR3 has 15 residues. Germline-derived CDR1 and CDR2 are SGHRS and YFSETQ. CDR3 sequence reads: CASSLVGLAYNEQFF. The CDR3 DNA is TGCGCCAGCAGCTTGGTTGGACTAGCCTACAATGAGCAGTTCTTC.

This clonotype was counted at least ten times. The J gene is TRBJ1-1, the V gene TRBV7-9; no firm D call. Trimming shortened V by 5 bases and J by 1 base, and 5 bases separated the two germline ends. Per germline, CDR1 SEHNR and CDR2 FQNEAQ (reference sequence). CDR3 length: 12 residues. The CDR3 coding sequence is TGTGCCAGCAGCCAGGAGAACACTGAAGCTTTCTTT. It translates to CASSQENTEAFF.

At least ten counts were recorded for this clonotype. The rearrangement uses TRBV4-1 and TRBJ2-4; 7 bases map to TRBD2. Looked up from germline, CDR1 is MGHRA and CDR2 is YSYEKL. There are 14 residues in the CDR3. V trimming: 1 base; J trimming: 6 bases; junction bases outside the gene matches: 3. CDR3 coding DNA: TGCGCCAGCAGCCAAGTGGCTAGCGGAAACATTCAGTACTTC. This codes for CASSQVASGNIQYF.

This sequence joins TRBV12-3 or TRBV12-4 and TRBJ1-1; no firm D call. CDR3 length: 12 amino acids. The V and J ends lost 2 bases and 11 bases respectively, with 12 bases between them. The CDR3 DNA is TGTGCCAGCAGTTTACCCGGGGTCCAGGCTTTCTTT. Residues: CASSLPGVQAFF.

This clonotype was seen a few times. J is TRBJ2-1 and V is TRBV4-1, with 7 bases that match TRBD2. The germline gives CDR1 MGHRA, CDR2 YSYEKL. V lost 0 bases and J lost 9; bases outside the gene matches: 8. The CDR3 covers 15 residues. The CDR3 here is CASSQDGGGPGEQFF. CDR3 DNA sequence: TGCGCCAGCAGCCAAGATGGGGGAGGGCCTGGTGAGCAGTTCTTC.

This clonotype was recorded many times. The V gene is TRBV10-3, the J gene TRBJ1-1; TRBD1 might be the D (6 bases). The length of the CDR3 is 12 residues. The germline gives CDR1 ENHRY, CDR2 SYGVKD. As DNA, the CDR3 is TGTGTCGCTCTGGGGGCAGGTACTGAAGCTTTCTTT. Protein sequence: CVALGAGTEAFF.

This rearrangement joins TRBV7-9 to TRBJ2-6, with 8 positions matching TRBD1. Germline loops: CDR1 SEHNR, CDR2 FQNEAQ (reference sequence). V shed 1 base and J 8 bases; nucleotides not matched to a gene: 7. The CDR3 consists of 16 residues. The CDR3, as DNA: TGTGCCAGCAGCTTAGGTATGGCAGGGGGCCCCAACGTCCTGACTTTC. Translation gives CASSLGMAGGPNVLTF.

This clonotype occurred many times. The genes are TRBV7-9 and TRBJ1-5; tentative D call: TRBD1 (6 bases). Germline CDR1 SEHNR, CDR2 FQNEAQ (reference sequence). The CDR3 is made up of 14 amino acids. Trimming removed 5 bases at V and 4 bases at J, with 12 bases between. The CDR3 is CASSAGTSNQPQHF. CDR3 coding DNA: TGTGCCAGCAGCGCCGGGACATCAAATCAGCCCCAGCATTTT.

This chain connects TRBV10-3 to TRBJ2-1; 9 bases are a match to TRBD2. This CDR3 has 17 amino acids. The germline V gene encodes CDR1 ENHRY and CDR2 SYGVKD. Unmatched junction bases numbered 18, after V lost 6 bases and J lost 9 bases. The CDR3 DNA is TGTGCCATCAGAACCGTAGGTACTAGCGGGCGGTATGGTGAGCAGTTCTTC. Translation gives CAIRTVGTSGRYGEQFF.

This clonotype was seen at least ten times. The chain combines TRBV7-9 with TRBJ1-2, with D perhaps matching TRBD1 (6 bases). V lost 5 bases and J lost 3, with 10 bases in between. The CDR3 spans 13 residues. Looked up from germline, CDR1 is SEHNR and CDR2 is FQNEAQ (reference sequence). The CDR3 nucleotides are TGTGCCAGCAGCCGCAGACAGGACTATGGCTACACCTTC. This gives the protein CASSRRQDYGYTF.

The rearrangement uses TRBV7-8 and TRBJ2-3; D remains unclear. Germline V lookup: CDR1 SGHVS, CDR2 FQNEAQ. Trimming took 1 base from V and 2 from J, leaving 10 bases between them. The CDR3 runs to 15 residues. CDR3 sequence reads: CASSLERFITDTQYF. The CDR3 DNA reads as TGTGCCAGCAGCTTAGAACGGTTCATCACAGATACGCAGTATTTT.

The V gene is TRBV7-2, the J gene TRBJ1-1; TRBD1 is a possible D gene (6 bases). Trimming removed 1 base at V and 1 base at J, with 13 bases between. CDR3 size: 16 residues. From germline, CDR1 is SGHTA and CDR2 FQGNSA. For the CDR3, the DNA is TGTGCCAGCAGCTTAGAACAGGGATTAAGGAACACTGAAGCTTTCTTT. This gives the protein CASSLEQGLRNTEAFF. Filled out from reference TRBV7-2 and TRBJ1-1, the complete variable domain reads GAGVSQSPSNKVTEKGKDVELRCDPISGHTALYWYRQSLGQGLEFLIYFQGNSAPDKSGLPSDRFSAERTGGSVSTLTIQRTQQEDSAVYLCASSLEQGLRNTEAFFGQGTRLTVV.

Here the CDR3 reads CASSIGLVDEQFF. The CDR3 DNA reads as TGTGCCAGCAGTATCGGACTAGTCGATGAGCAGTTCTTC. The rearrangement joins TRBV6-6 to TRBJ2-1, with 7 bases that match TRBD2. The V gene end was trimmed by 5 bases and the J gene end by 8 bases; junction bases not matched to a gene: 6. This CDR3 has 13 residues. Germline loops: CDR1 MNHNY, CDR2 SVGAGI (reference sequence).